One and the same sample provided the 13 T cell receptor beta chains below, sequenced in a study of Graves' ophthalmopathy and Graves' hyperthyroidism. Investigators amplified TCR beta CDR3 regions from RNA transcripts. First-round RT-PCR with HTBI primers preceded a second-round multiplex PCR. MiXCR, run by TCRdb on the multiplex PCR reads, gives a single entry per CDR3 protein. Among about 740,000 distinct CDR3 sequences listed, 40% were seen once. Material: peripheral blood. The receptors come from an adult man with Graves' ophthalmopathy.

This rearrangement joins TRBV11-3 to TRBJ1-1, with a possible D match to TRBD1 (5 bases). The CDR3 loop spans 13 amino acids. V was pared by 5 bases and J by 6 bases, with 13 bases between. The germline V gene has CDR1 SGHNT and CDR2 YENEEA. The CDR3, as DNA: TGTGCCAGCAGCCAAAAAGGGACGGCTGAAGCTTTCTTT. Protein sequence: CASSQKGTAEAFF. The whole variable domain, filled in from reference TRBV11-3 and TRBJ1-1, reads EAGVVQSPRYKIIEKKQPVAFWCNPISGHNTLYWYLQNLGQGPELLIRYENEEAVDDSQLPKDRFSAERLKGVDSTLKIQPAELGDSAVYLCASSQKGTAEAFFGQGTRLTVV.

This clonotype showed up many times. The chain has TRBV7-2 and TRBJ2-7, with D possibly being TRBD1 (5 bases). Germline V gene sequence: CDR1 SGHTA, CDR2 FQGNSA. CDR3 length: 12 residues. The V end lost 5 bases, the J end lost 3 bases, and 8 bases lay between the germline ends. The CDR3 reads CASSRQFYEQYF. Here the CDR3 DNA reads TGTGCCAGCAGCCGACAGTTCTACGAGCAGTACTTC.

The gene calls are TRBV6-5 and TRBJ2-7, with D hard to call. CDR3 size: 15 residues. V lost 6 bases to trimming and J lost 0 bases, with 15 bases between them. The germline V gene has CDR1 MNHEY and CDR2 SVGAGI. DNA of the CDR3: TGTGCCAGCAGGCCAGCCGGACGTAGCTCCTACGAGCAGTACTTC. Protein product: CASRPAGRSSYEQYF.

This chain links TRBV7-9 with TRBJ2-7; 8 bases align to TRBD1. The CDR3 covers 13 residues. Germline V gene lookup returns CDR1 SEHNR and CDR2 FQNEAQ (reference sequence). After removal of 4 bases from V and 10 bases from J, the junction contained 9 bases not matched to a gene. Here the CDR3 reads CASSSGTGFYQYF. CDR3 sequence (DNA): TGTGCCAGCAGCTCCGGGACAGGATTCTATCAGTACTTC. Supplemented by reference TRBV7-9 and TRBJ2-7, the full variable domain reads DTGVSQNPRHKITKRGQNVTFRCDPISEHNRLYWYRQTLGQGPEFLTYFQNEAQLEKSRLLSDRFSAERPKGSFSTLEIQRTEQGDSAMYLCASSSGTGFYQYFGPGTRLTVT.

This clonotype came up once. The chain is built from TRBV29-1 and TRBJ1-1; D gene uncertain. Trimming cost V 5 bases and J 8 bases, with 12 bases left between them. Germline V lookup: CDR1 SQVTM, CDR2 ANQGSEA. CDR3 length equals 11 residues. The CDR3 region is CSVTSGGEAFF. The CDR3 bases are TGCAGCGTTACCTCAGGCGGGGAAGCTTTCTTT.

This clonotype has at least ten counts. The V gene is TRBV5-6, the J gene TRBJ2-5; 9 nucleotides match TRBD2. CDR1 and CDR2 (germline): SGHDT, YYEEEE. This CDR3 is built from 15 residues. Losses at the gene ends were 5 bases for V and 5 bases for J; bases not matched to a gene: 10. CDR3 coding DNA: TGTGCCAGCAGTCGCGTAGCGGGAGTTCAGGAGACCCAGTACTTC. Translating it yields CASSRVAGVQETQYF.

A word on this clonotype: Its ends do not fully match the called genes, so a read error is possible. The V call is TRBV11-1, the J call TRBJ2-7, with 11 bases that match TRBD2. The germline V gene encodes CDR1 SGHAT and CDR2 FQDESV (reference sequence). The CDR3 consists of 13 residues. This CDR3 reads CASSMGTSGSVFF. DNA of the CDR3: TGTGCCAGCAGCATGGGGACTAGCGGAAGTGTGTTCTTC.

This rearrangement joins TRBV7-9 to TRBJ2-5; tentatively, D is TRBD2 (7 bases). This CDR3 spans 15 amino acids. The germline V and J ends were trimmed by 3 bases and 5 bases, with 16 bases remaining between them. Per the germline V gene, CDR1 is SEHNR and CDR2 is FQNEAQ (reference sequence). The CDR3 nucleotides are TGTGCCAGCAGCTTGAACGGGGGGCCATGGGAGACCCAGTACTTC. The encoded protein is CASSLNGGPWETQYF.

This clonotype was recorded many times. The V and J genes are TRBV10-3 and TRBJ1-6; tentative D call: TRBD1 (5 bases). CDR1 and CDR2 (germline): ENHRY, SYGVKD. CDR3 length: 15 amino acids. With 0 bases removed from V and 10 bases from J, the gap between germline ends came to 13 bases. The CDR3 coding sequence is TGTGCCATCAGTGAGTCGACCAGGGTTAGATCACCCCTCCACTTT. Translated: CAISESTRVRSPLHF.

The genes are TRBV25-1 and TRBJ2-5; perhaps TRBD1 as D (5 bases). The germline V and J ends were trimmed by 5 bases and 10 bases, with 17 bases remaining between them. The CDR3 is 13 residues long. The germline gives CDR1 MGHDK, CDR2 SYGVNS. The CDR3 loop reads CASSFGRTLDQYF. DNA for the CDR3: TGTGCCAGCAGTTTCGGGCGGACATTGGACCAGTACTTC.

This clonotype was detected ten times or more. The chain couples TRBV5-8 to TRBJ2-5, with a tentative D call TRBD1 (6 bases). The V gene's germline CDR1 is SGHTS and CDR2 YDEGEE. The CDR3 loop spans 17 amino acids. With 1 base removed from V and 5 bases from J, the gap between germline ends came to 21 bases. CDR3 sequence reads: CASSLLPHARGEETQYF. CDR3 in DNA: TGTGCCAGCAGCTTGTTGCCCCACGCCAGGGGTGAGGAGACCCAGTACTTC.

A remark on this clonotype: A much bigger clone sits one base away, suggesting this may be a read error. The chain joins TRBV10-2 to TRBJ1-1, with D possibly being TRBD1 (5 bases). The length of the CDR3 is 17 residues. Germline V lookup: CDR1 WSHSY, CDR2 SAAADI. CDR3 DNA sequence: TGCGCCAGCTGTGAGCCGCCGGTGGGGGGACCGAACACTGAAGCTTTCTTT. It is translated as CASCEPPVGGPNTEAFF.

CDR3 residues: CSAGGLSGDTEAFF. Here the CDR3 DNA reads TGCAGTGCGGGTGGACTCTCTGGGGACACTGAAGCTTTCTTT. This chain connects TRBV20-1 to TRBJ1-1; D not resolved. Trimming took off 6 bases at V and 3 bases at J, with 17 bases between the two ends. Germline CDR1 DFQATT, CDR2 SNEGSKA (reference sequence). The CDR3 runs to 14 residues.